The 28 T cell receptor beta chains reported below all come from one sample, sequenced in a study of T cells in Graves' hyperthyroidism and ophthalmopathy (dated by TCRdb to the late 2010s). Receptors were amplified or captured by multiplex PCR. Sequenced using an Illumina HiSeq 2000. Amplification of TCR beta CDR3 regions was carried out from RNA transcripts. For the first round of RT-PCR on the TCR CDR3, the HTBI primer set was used together with the Qiagen OneStep RT-PCR kit. The public reads were run again by TCRdb, first through fastp at Q25 and then through MiXCR, and only productive beta chains were kept. Rows merge per CDR3 protein into single entries with the most common DNA and genes. The table for this sample lists approximately 690,000 distinct CDR3 sequences; more than 14% of them were counted only once. The top ten clones comprise 9.5% to 15% of the sample. The sample was blood. Every receptor here comes from a woman aged 45-59 years with Graves' ophthalmopathy.

This clonotype was counted ten times or more. The J gene is TRBJ1-2, the V gene TRBV20-1; D might be TRBD1 (5 bases). The CDR3 extends over 12 amino acids. Trimming cost V 5 bases and J 4 bases, with 11 bases left between them. The V gene's germline CDR1 is DFQATT and CDR2 SNEGSKA (reference sequence). CDR3 region: CSAPTGGYGYTF. The CDR3 coding sequence is TGCAGTGCTCCGACGGGGGGCTATGGCTACACCTTC.

This clonotype came up a few times. The chain links TRBV24-1 to TRBJ2-1; 8 nucleotides align to TRBD1. The CDR3 is 12 residues long. Germline trimming cut 9 bases from V and 9 bases from J; bases unmatched to any gene: 6. Germline V gene sequence: CDR1 KGHDR, CDR2 SFDVKD. CDR3 coding DNA: TGTGCCACCGAGGCAGGGGGCGGTGAGCAGTTCTTC. It codes for CATEAGGGEQFF.

This clonotype has a count of ten or more. The chain couples TRBV28 to TRBJ2-7; 11 bases match TRBD2. Germline V gene lookup returns CDR1 MDHEN and CDR2 SYDVKM. This CDR3 region has 18 residues. After removal of 3 bases from V and 0 bases from J, the junction contained 10 bases not matched to a gene. The CDR3 DNA is TGTGCCAGCAGTTTTTCGACACTCACTAGCGGGAGCTCCTACGAGCAGTACTTC. Translated: CASSFSTLTSGSSYEQYF.

The chain combines TRBV24-1 with TRBJ2-7; weak D call: TRBD2 (6 bases). V dropped 7 bases and J dropped 3 bases, with 9 bases sitting between them. CDR3 size: 12 residues. Germline CDR1 is KGHDR and CDR2 is SFDVKD. CDR3 amino acids: CATSRSGYEQYF. CDR3 coding DNA: TGTGCCACCAGCCGTAGCGGCTACGAGCAGTACTTC.

This clonotype came up many times. V usage is TRBV27 and J usage is TRBJ2-7; 7 nucleotides align to TRBD1. The CDR3 spans 14 residues. Germline-derived CDR1 and CDR2 are MNHEY and SMNVEV (reference sequence). V lost 2 bases and J lost 4; bases outside the gene matches: 5. CDR3 protein: CASSLGRGTYEQYF. The CDR3 DNA is TGTGCCAGCAGTTTAGGCAGGGGGACGTACGAGCAGTACTTC.

This clonotype occurred a few times. V usage is TRBV4-1 and J usage is TRBJ2-7; 16 bases are shared with TRBD2. Germline CDR1 MGHRA, CDR2 YSYEKL. The ends lost 0 bases at V and 3 bases at J; junction bases unmatched: 5. This CDR3 has 18 amino acids. Here the CDR3 reads CASSQDWGLAGGRYEQYF. The DNA for the CDR3 is TGCGCCAGCAGCCAAGATTGGGGACTAGCGGGAGGGCGCTACGAGCAGTACTTC.

This sequence joins TRBV4-1 and TRBJ2-1; D may match TRBD1 or TRBD2 (7 bases each). The germline V gene encodes CDR1 MGHRA and CDR2 YSYEKL. CDR3 length equals 19 residues. V lost 5 bases to trimming and J lost 6 bases, with 29 bases between them. This chain's CDR3 is CASSYPPGQRGLRGNEQFF. CDR3 DNA sequence: TGCGCCAGCAGCTACCCGCCGGGACAGAGGGGACTAAGGGGCAATGAGCAGTTCTTC.

This clonotype was recorded at least ten times. J is TRBJ1-5 and V is TRBV18; tentatively, D is TRBD1 (5 bases). The CDR3 contains 14 residues. Trimming shortened V by 2 bases and J by 5 bases, and 10 bases separated the two germline ends. The germline CDR1 and CDR2 sequences are KGHSH and LQKENI. CDR3 amino acids: CASSPNVGDQPQHF. The CDR3 DNA reads TGTGCCAGCTCACCAAACGTAGGGGATCAGCCCCAGCATTTT. The whole variable domain, remainder taken from reference TRBV18 and TRBJ1-5, is NAGVMQNPRHLVRRRGQEARLRCSPMKGHSHVYWYRQLPEEGLKFMVYLQKENIIDESGMPKERFSAEFPKEGPSILRIQQVVRGDSAAYFCASSPNVGDQPQHFGDGTRLSIL.

The J gene is TRBJ2-1, the V gene TRBV19; 11 nucleotides agree with TRBD2. The CDR3 consists of 16 residues. Germline V gives CDR1 LNHDA, CDR2 SQIVND (reference sequence). V trimming: 5 bases; J trimming: 4 bases; junction bases outside the gene matches: 7. CDR3 DNA: TGTGCCAGTAGTCCAAGAATAGCGGGAGGGTACAATGAGCAGTTCTTC. Its translation: CASSPRIAGGYNEQFF.

This clonotype turned up a few times. V gene TRBV30 combines with J gene TRBJ2-1; D is unresolved. Deletions cut 2 bases from V and 0 bases from J, with 11 bases between. Germline V lookup: CDR1 GTSNPN, CDR2 SVGIG (reference sequence). The CDR3 has 15 amino acids. CDR3 region: CAWSKGPGSYNEQFF. The CDR3 region has the DNA TGTGCCTGGAGTAAAGGGCCGGGCTCCTACAATGAGCAGTTCTTC.

This clonotype showed up many times. The CDR3 here is CASSDDGNQPQHF. In DNA, the CDR3 is TGTGCCAGCAGTGACGACGGGAATCAGCCCCAGCATTTT. The chain carries TRBV2 and TRBJ1-5; no firm D call. The CDR3 length is 13 residues. The germline V gene has CDR1 SNHLY and CDR2 FYNNEI. V shed 3 bases and J shed 4 bases, with 7 bases lying between them.

The table lists this clonotype with many counts. The genes are TRBV6-2 or TRBV6-3 and TRBJ1-1; D is ambiguous. The V gene's germline CDR1 is MNHEY and CDR2 SVGEGT. Trimming cost V 6 bases and J 5 bases, with 13 bases left between them. The CDR3 has 13 residues. CDR3 in DNA: TGTGCCAGCAGCAAGACTGGATGGACTGAAGCTTTCTTT. As protein: CASSKTGWTEAFF.

Ten or more counts support this clonotype. The chain has TRBV7-2 and TRBJ2-3, with TRBD2 matching over 10 bases. This CDR3 has 15 amino acids. V lost 5 bases, J lost 3 bases, and 5 bases stayed unmatched. In germline, CDR1 is SGHTA, CDR2 FQGNSA. The CDR3, as DNA: TGTGCCAGCAGCCCTAGCGGGAGCCAAACAGATACGCAGTATTTT. Protein: CASSPSGSQTDTQYF. Complete variable domain (other parts from reference TRBV7-2 and TRBJ2-3): GAGVSQSPSNKVTEKGKDVELRCDPISGHTALYWYRQSLGQGLEFLIYFQGNSAPDKSGLPSDRFSAERTGGSVSTLTIQRTQQEDSAVYLCASSPSGSQTDTQYFGPGTRLTVL.

This sequence joins TRBV12-3 or TRBV12-4 and TRBJ2-3; 8 positions agree with TRBD2. The CDR3 length is 16 residues. The V segment lost 5 bases and the J segment 0 bases; nucleotides outside the gene matches: 7. The CDR3 is CASSQGLVLSTDTQYF. For the CDR3, the DNA is TGTGCCAGCAGTCAGGGACTAGTACTAAGCACAGATACGCAGTATTTT.

This clonotype was counted many times. The V and J genes are TRBV20-1 and TRBJ2-7; 13 positions match TRBD2. Germline lookup yields CDR1 DFQATT and CDR2 SNEGSKA (reference sequence). V was clipped by 0 bases and J by 4 bases; unmatched bases: 6. The CDR3 totals 16 residues. For the CDR3, the DNA is TGCAGTGCTAGAGATCTAGGACTAGCGGGAGTATACGAGCAGTACTTC. This translates into CSARDLGLAGVYEQYF.

This clonotype was picked up many times. This chain connects TRBV7-9 to TRBJ2-1, with 8 bases lining up with TRBD2. CDR1 SEHNR and CDR2 FQNEAQ come from the germline V gene (reference sequence). V was pared by 6 bases and J by 3 bases, with 7 bases of the junction left unmatched. The CDR3 runs 15 residues. The CDR3 is CASSQGLAHYNEQFF. In nucleotides, the CDR3 is TGTGCCAGCAGTCAAGGACTAGCACACTACAATGAGCAGTTCTTC.

A few counts support this clonotype. The V call is TRBV6-2 or TRBV6-3, the J call TRBJ2-7; D is undetermined. Between the trimmed V and J ends, which lost 5 bases and 5 bases, there was a span of 16 bases. From germline, CDR1 is MNHEY and CDR2 SVGEGT. The CDR3 has 14 amino acids. This CDR3 reads CASSQRLSQNEQYF. In DNA, the CDR3 is TGTGCCAGCAGTCAAAGGCTTTCTCAGAACGAGCAGTACTTC.

This clonotype was seen a handful of times. The rearrangement uses TRBV20-1 and TRBJ1-6; D gene uncertain. CDR1 is DFQATT, CDR2 SNEGSKA, per germline (reference sequence). V lost 1 base and J lost 8, with 15 bases in between. CDR3 length equals 15 residues. The CDR3 DNA follows: TGCAGTGCTAGAGGCCCCTTTGGGGATGATTCACCCCTCCACTTT. Its translation: CSARGPFGDDSPLHF.

This clonotype was seen ten or more times. The chain recombines TRBV7-2 with TRBJ1-1, with D tentatively TRBD1 (5 bases). The CDR3 totals 14 residues. Between the trimmed V and J ends, which lost 1 base and 3 bases, there was a span of 9 bases. CDR1 is SGHTA, CDR2 FQGNSA, per germline. CDR3 residues: CASSLDGAHTEAFF. The CDR3 region has the DNA TGTGCCAGCAGCTTAGACGGGGCACACACTGAAGCTTTCTTT.

This clonotype was seen only a few times. The chain recombines TRBV6-1 with TRBJ2-5; no firm D call. V was clipped by 6 bases and J by 7 bases, with 6 bases between them. This CDR3 comprises 10 residues. CDR1 MNHNS and CDR2 SASEGT come from the germline V gene. CDR3 in amino acids: CASRVGTQYF. The DNA of the CDR3 is TGTGCCAGCAGGGTCGGGACCCAGTACTTC.

Worth noting for this clonotype: Given a much more abundant clone one base away, this may be a read error. V is TRBV20-1 and J is TRBJ2-1; 7 bases agree with TRBD2. After removal of 5 bases from V and 6 bases from J, the junction contained 13 bases not matched to a gene. CDR1 and CDR2 (germline): DFQATT, SNEGSKA (reference sequence). This CDR3 is built from 15 residues. CDR3 residues: CSAFPREEASNEQFF. CDR3 nucleotide sequence: TGCAGTGCTTTCCCTCGGGAGGAGGCTAGCAATGAGCAGTTCTTC.

This clonotype was recorded a few times. The V call is TRBV6-2 or TRBV6-3, the J call TRBJ2-5; 11 bases match TRBD2. This CDR3 is built from 17 residues. CDR1 and CDR2 (germline): MNHEY, SVGEGT. The junction had 13 bases not matched to a gene; V was cut back by 5 bases and J by 5 bases. CDR3 nucleotide sequence: TGTGCCAGCAGTGACCTAACTAGCGGGAGACTTAGGGAGACCCAGTACTTC. Translation: CASSDLTSGRLRETQYF.

This clonotype was detected ten times or more. The chain uses TRBV29-1 and TRBJ1-1; 8 bases are shared with TRBD1. The trim removed 6 bases at V and 1 base at J, leaving 10 bases unmatched. The CDR3 runs 15 residues. The germline V gene has CDR1 SQVTM and CDR2 ANQGSEA. The CDR3 is CSVTGVGSGNTEAFF. The CDR3, as DNA: TGCAGCGTGACAGGGGTGGGTTCTGGGAACACTGAAGCTTTCTTT.

This clonotype was seen at least ten times. The chain employs TRBV3-1 and TRBJ2-7, with 12 bases matching TRBD1. Trimming cost V 4 bases and J 7 bases; bases outside gene matches: 5. The length of the CDR3 is 14 residues. CDR1 and CDR2 (germline): LGHDT, YNNKEL (reference sequence). The CDR3 loop reads CASSRDRGHWEQYF. CDR3 DNA sequence: TGTGCCAGCAGCCGGGACAGGGGGCATTGGGAGCAGTACTTC.

This clonotype has at least ten counts. The chain carries TRBV18 and TRBJ2-7; no firm D call. Germline assignment: CDR1 KGHSH and CDR2 LQKENI. This CDR3 has 14 residues. V gave up 3 bases and J gave up 5 bases, with 14 bases separating them. CDR3: CASSPINRRDEQYF. The CDR3 coding sequence is TGTGCCAGCTCACCGATCAACAGACGGGACGAGCAGTACTTC.

This clonotype was detected many times. This chain uses TRBV6-1 with TRBJ2-1; D ambiguous. Trimming pared 7 bases from V and 5 bases from J, leaving 6 bases between. This CDR3 region has 11 residues. CDR1 MNHNS and CDR2 SASEGT come from the germline V gene. The CDR3 spells CASIRNNEQFF. The CDR3 coding sequence is TGTGCCAGCATCCGTAACAATGAGCAGTTCTTC.

In its sample, this clonotype was seen a few times. The J gene is TRBJ2-2, the V gene TRBV7-9; 7 bases agree with TRBD2. Trimming took 5 bases from V and 5 from J; bases not matched to a gene: 8. Germline CDR1 and CDR2: SEHNR and FQNEAQ (reference sequence). CDR3 size: 15 residues. The CDR3 coding sequence is TGTGCCAGCAGCACTGTCCGGGAGGAAACCGGGGAGCTGTTTTTT. Its protein is CASSTVREETGELFF.

There are a few counts of this clonotype. CDR3 region: CASSINHRGPNNEQFF. As DNA, the CDR3 is TGTGCCAGTAGTATTAATCACAGGGGGCCGAACAATGAGCAGTTCTTC. This chain joins TRBV19 and TRBJ2-1; 9 positions match TRBD1. The CDR3 loop spans 16 amino acids. V shed 3 bases, J shed 5 bases, and the junction held 8 bases outside the gene matches. Germline V lookup: CDR1 LNHDA, CDR2 SQIVND (reference sequence).